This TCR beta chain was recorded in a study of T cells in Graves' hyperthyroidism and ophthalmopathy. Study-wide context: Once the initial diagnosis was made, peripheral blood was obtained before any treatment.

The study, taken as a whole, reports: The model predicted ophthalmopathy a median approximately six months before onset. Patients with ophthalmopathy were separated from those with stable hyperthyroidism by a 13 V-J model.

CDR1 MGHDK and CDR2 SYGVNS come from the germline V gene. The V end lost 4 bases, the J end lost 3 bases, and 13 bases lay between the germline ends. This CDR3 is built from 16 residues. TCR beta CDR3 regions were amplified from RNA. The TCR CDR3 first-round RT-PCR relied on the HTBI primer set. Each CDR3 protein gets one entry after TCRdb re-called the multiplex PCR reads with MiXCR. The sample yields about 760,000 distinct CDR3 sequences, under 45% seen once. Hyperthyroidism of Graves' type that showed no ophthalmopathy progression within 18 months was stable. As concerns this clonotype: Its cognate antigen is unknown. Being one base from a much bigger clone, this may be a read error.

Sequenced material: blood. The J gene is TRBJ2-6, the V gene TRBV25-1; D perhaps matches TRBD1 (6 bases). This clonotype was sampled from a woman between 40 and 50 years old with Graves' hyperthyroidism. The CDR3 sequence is CASSGPRGGGANVLTF. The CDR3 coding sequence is TGTGCCAGCAGTGGGCCCAGGGGTGGTGGGGCCAACGTCCTGACTTTC.